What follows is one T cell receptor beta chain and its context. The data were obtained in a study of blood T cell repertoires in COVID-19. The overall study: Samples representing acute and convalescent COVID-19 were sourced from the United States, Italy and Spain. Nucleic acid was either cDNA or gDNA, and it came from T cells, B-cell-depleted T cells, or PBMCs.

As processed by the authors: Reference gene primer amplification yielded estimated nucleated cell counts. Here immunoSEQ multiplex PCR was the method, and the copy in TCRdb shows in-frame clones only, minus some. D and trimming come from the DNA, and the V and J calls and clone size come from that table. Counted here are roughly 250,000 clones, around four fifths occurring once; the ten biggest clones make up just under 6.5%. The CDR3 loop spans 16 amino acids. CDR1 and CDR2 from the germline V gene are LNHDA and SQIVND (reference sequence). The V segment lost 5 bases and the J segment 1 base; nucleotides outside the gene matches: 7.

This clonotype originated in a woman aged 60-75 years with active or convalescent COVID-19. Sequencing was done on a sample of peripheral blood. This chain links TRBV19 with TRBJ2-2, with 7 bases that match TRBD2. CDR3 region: CASSRGLAENTGELFF. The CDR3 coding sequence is TGTGCCAGTAGTCGCGGCCTAGCGGAGAACACCGGGGAGCTGTTTTTT.